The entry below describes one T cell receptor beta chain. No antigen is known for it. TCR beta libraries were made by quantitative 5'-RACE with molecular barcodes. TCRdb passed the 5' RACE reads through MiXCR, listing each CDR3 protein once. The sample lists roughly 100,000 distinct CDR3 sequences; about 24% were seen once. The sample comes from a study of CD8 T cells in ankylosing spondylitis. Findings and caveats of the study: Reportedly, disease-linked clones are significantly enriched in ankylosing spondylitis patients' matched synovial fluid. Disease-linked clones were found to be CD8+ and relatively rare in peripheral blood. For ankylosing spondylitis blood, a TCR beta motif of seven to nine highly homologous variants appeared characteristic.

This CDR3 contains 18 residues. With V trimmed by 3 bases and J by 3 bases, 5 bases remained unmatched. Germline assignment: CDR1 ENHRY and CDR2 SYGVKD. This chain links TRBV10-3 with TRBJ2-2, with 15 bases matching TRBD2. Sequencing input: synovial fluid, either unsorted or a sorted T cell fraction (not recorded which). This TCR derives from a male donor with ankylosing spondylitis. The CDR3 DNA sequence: TGTGCCATCAGTGACGGGACTAGCGGGAGGATCGACACCGGGGAGCTGTTTTTT. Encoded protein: CAISDGTSGRIDTGELFF.